The 20 T cell receptor beta chains given below trace back to one sample, sequenced in a study of response to subunit inactivated influenza vaccine. TCRdb processed the RT-PCR reads anew with MiXCR; each CDR3 protein has one entry. The sample consists of 450,000 to 600,000 distinct CDR3 sequences, 6.5% to 8% of them appearing once. Sequences were derived from PBMCs from blood, sampled about 23 months after vaccination. These receptors came from a man between 50 and 75 years old who received an inactivated influenza vaccine.

The chain employs TRBV24-1 and TRBJ2-5; 7 bases are a match to TRBD1. The CDR3 loop spans 16 amino acids. V trimming: 7 bases; J trimming: 4 bases; junction bases outside the gene matches: 14. CDR1 is KGHDR, CDR2 SFDVKD, per germline. The DNA for the CDR3 is TGTGCCACCAGCACGATCCGGGACAGCATTTCAGAGACCCAGTACTTC. Translation gives CATSTIRDSISETQYF.

The table lists this clonotype with a few counts. V and J are TRBV6-6 and TRBJ1-5, with D tentatively TRBD1 (5 bases). V gave up 4 bases and J gave up 10 bases, with 11 bases separating them. From germline, CDR1 is MNHNY and CDR2 SVGAGI (reference sequence). The CDR3 is made up of 12 amino acids. CDR3 in DNA: TGTGCCAGCAGTTCGACGGGGCCCCCCCAGCATTTT. This translates into CASSSTGPPQHF.

This clonotype appeared a few times. V gene TRBV5-1 combines with J gene TRBJ2-7; a weak D match, TRBD1 (6 bases). With 0 bases removed from V and 2 bases from J, the gap between germline ends came to 12 bases. CDR3 size: 15 residues. From germline, CDR1 is SGHRS and CDR2 YFSETQ. The CDR3 region has the DNA TGCGCCAGCAGCTTGGCCACAGGGTCGACCTACGAGCAGTACTTC. This codes for CASSLATGSTYEQYF.

The chain has TRBV12-3 or TRBV12-4 and TRBJ2-7; the D call may be TRBD1 or TRBD2 (5 bases each). Trimming took off 4 bases at V and 3 bases at J, with 16 bases between the two ends. There are 15 residues in the CDR3. The CDR3 sequence: CASSSGPLIGYEQYF. CDR3 DNA sequence: TGTGCCAGCAGTTCGGGGCCTTTAATTGGCTACGAGCAGTACTTC.

The genes are TRBV6-5 and TRBJ2-2; D gene unclear. This CDR3 has 13 residues. The V end was cut by 0 bases, the J end by 8 bases, with 7 bases between. Germline V lookup: CDR1 MNHEY, CDR2 SVGAGI. As DNA, the CDR3 is TGTGCCAGCAGTTACTCAGGGAAAGGGGAGCTGTTTTTT. It specifies CASSYSGKGELFF.

This clonotype was observed many times. The V and J genes are TRBV20-1 and TRBJ2-3; 14 positions agree with TRBD2. The CDR3 runs 17 residues. V lost 3 bases, J lost 0 bases, and 5 bases stayed unmatched. From germline, CDR1 is DFQATT and CDR2 SNEGSKA (reference sequence). CDR3 nucleotide sequence: TGCAGTGCTAGGGCCGGGACTAGCGGGAGCAGCACAGATACGCAGTATTTT. Its protein product is CSARAGTSGSSTDTQYF.

This clonotype has ten or more counts. The chain recombines TRBV7-8 with TRBJ2-7; D may be TRBD2 (6 bases). CDR1 is SGHVS, CDR2 FQNEAQ, per germline. V gave up 1 base and J gave up 4 bases, with 14 bases separating them. The CDR3 is 15 residues long. The DNA of the CDR3 is TGTGCCAGCAGCTTAGGTAGGAGGGTCGGGTACGAGCAGTACTTC. Translation: CASSLGRRVGYEQYF. Full variable domain (outside the CDR3, taken from reference TRBV7-8 and TRBJ2-7): GAGVSQSPRYKVAKRGQDVALRCDPISGHVSLFWYQQALGQGPEFLTYFQNEAQLDKSGLPSDRFFAERPEGSVSTLKIQRTQQEDSAVYLCASSLGRRVGYEQYFGPGTRLTVT.

This clonotype was detected many times. The chain is built from TRBV5-1 and TRBJ2-3, with unresolved D. The CDR3 has 16 residues. Looked up from germline, CDR1 is SGHRS and CDR2 is YFSETQ. The V end lost 3 bases, the J end lost 1 base, and 15 bases lay between the germline ends. In DNA form, the CDR3 reads TGCGCCAGCAGCTCCTCACAGTCTAGGGGCACAGATACGCAGTATTTT. Translating it yields CASSSSQSRGTDTQYF. The whole variable domain, remainder taken from reference TRBV5-1 and TRBJ2-3, is KAGVTQTPRYLIKTRGQQVTLSCSPISGHRSVSWYQQTPGQGLQFLFEYFSETQRNKGNFPGRFSGRQFSNSRSEMNVSTLELGDSALYLCASSSSQSRGTDTQYFGPGTRLTVL.

This clonotype appeared many times. J is TRBJ2-1 and V is TRBV12-3 or TRBV12-4, with D possibly TRBD2 on 5 matching bases. This CDR3 comprises 13 residues. Trimming took off 6 bases at V and 3 bases at J, with 9 bases between the two ends. The CDR3 coding sequence is TGTGCCAGCAGCCCCGGGAACTACAATGAGCAGTTCTTC. As protein: CASSPGNYNEQFF.

The chain joins TRBV6-5 to TRBJ1-2; D might be TRBD1 (5 bases). Germline V gives CDR1 MNHEY, CDR2 SVGAGI. This CDR3 has 14 amino acids. Between the trimmed V and J ends, which lost 2 bases and 4 bases, there was a span of 11 bases. CDR3 nucleotide sequence: TGTGCCAGCAGTTACCGGCAGGGCCCCTATGGCTACACCTTC. This encodes CASSYRQGPYGYTF.

The chain joins TRBV6-1 to TRBJ1-2, with 8 nucleotides matching TRBD1. Germline values: CDR1 MNHNS, CDR2 SASEGT. CDR3 length: 13 residues. V trimming: 7 bases; J trimming: 7 bases; junction bases outside the gene matches: 8. CDR3: CASTPGQGAGYTF. The DNA of the CDR3 is TGTGCCAGCACACCTGGACAGGGTGCTGGCTACACCTTC.

There are many counts of this clonotype. This sequence joins TRBV7-2 and TRBJ2-3; no definite D call. Per germline, CDR1 SGHTA and CDR2 FQGNSA. Trimming took off 5 bases at V and 5 bases at J, with 14 bases between the two ends. The CDR3 spans 14 residues. This CDR3 reads CASSRPPSKDTQYF. DNA for the CDR3: TGTGCCAGCAGCCGCCCGCCGAGTAAAGATACGCAGTATTTT.

This clonotype was counted many times. In DNA, the CDR3 is TGTGCCAGCAGTTCTAGGGGCGGGAGTGTTGATGAGCAGTTCTTC. Translated, it gives CASSSRGGSVDEQFF. The chain uses TRBV11-3 and TRBJ2-1, with TRBD2 matching 7 bases. V lost 6 bases, J lost 8 bases, and 13 bases stayed unmatched. The CDR3 extends over 15 amino acids. Germline V lookup: CDR1 SGHNT, CDR2 YENEEA.

This clonotype was detected only a few times. This chain uses TRBV19 with TRBJ2-7; D is uncertain. Trimming removed 4 bases from V and 2 bases from J, with 12 bases in between. CDR1 is LNHDA, CDR2 SQIVND, per germline (reference sequence). The CDR3 is made up of 14 amino acids. The CDR3 protein is CASSTNDKTYEQYF. CDR3 DNA: TGTGCCAGTAGTACCAACGACAAGACCTACGAGCAGTACTTC.

This clonotype was seen only a few times. The chain couples TRBV28 to TRBJ2-5; D remains unclear. Trimming took 8 bases from V and 7 from J, leaving 17 bases between them. This CDR3 has 13 residues. CDR1 is MDHEN, CDR2 SYDVKM, per germline. CDR3 DNA: TGTGCCAGCCTCGAATCTTCATCGAGGACCCAGTACTTC. This encodes CASLESSSRTQYF.

This chain connects TRBV4-3 to TRBJ1-1; no reliable D call. CDR1 and CDR2 (germline): LGHNA, YSLEER. V dropped 0 bases and J dropped 7 bases, with 9 bases sitting between them. This CDR3 comprises 13 residues. In DNA, the CDR3 is TGCGCCAGCAGCCAAGATACACGCAGTGAAGCTTTCTTT. This codes for CASSQDTRSEAFF.

The chain links TRBV7-2 to TRBJ1-3, with D unresolved. V gave up 5 bases and J gave up 3 bases, with 8 bases separating them. Germline CDR1 reads SGHTA; CDR2 reads FQGNSA. The CDR3 is 13 residues long. CDR3 protein: CASSQNVGNTIYF. DNA for the CDR3: TGTGCCAGCAGCCAAAACGTTGGAAACACCATATATTTT.

This clonotype was counted many times. The chain has TRBV28 and TRBJ2-1, with 8 nucleotides matching TRBD1. Germline CDR1 and CDR2: MDHEN and SYDVKM. With V trimmed by 2 bases and J by 6 bases, 3 bases remained unmatched. There are 14 residues in the CDR3. As DNA, the CDR3 is TGTGCCAGCAGTTTAGGACAGGGTCTCAATGAGCAGTTCTTC. It encodes CASSLGQGLNEQFF.

The chain recombines TRBV12-3 or TRBV12-4 with TRBJ2-7; D remains ambiguous. With 3 bases removed from V and 5 bases from J, the gap between germline ends came to 14 bases. The CDR3 spans 14 residues. CDR3 loop: CASSFMFGFHEQYF. The CDR3 bases are TGTGCCAGCAGTTTTATGTTCGGTTTCCACGAGCAGTACTTC.

A few counts support this clonotype. The V and J genes are TRBV12-3 or TRBV12-4 and TRBJ2-5; possible D gene TRBD1, 5 bases. The CDR3 contains 15 residues. V was shortened by 6 bases and J by 5 bases, with 19 bases between the two germline ends. CDR3 sequence reads: CASSLGAYLGETQYF. The CDR3 DNA reads TGTGCCAGCAGCCTAGGGGCCTATCTTGGGGAGACCCAGTACTTC.